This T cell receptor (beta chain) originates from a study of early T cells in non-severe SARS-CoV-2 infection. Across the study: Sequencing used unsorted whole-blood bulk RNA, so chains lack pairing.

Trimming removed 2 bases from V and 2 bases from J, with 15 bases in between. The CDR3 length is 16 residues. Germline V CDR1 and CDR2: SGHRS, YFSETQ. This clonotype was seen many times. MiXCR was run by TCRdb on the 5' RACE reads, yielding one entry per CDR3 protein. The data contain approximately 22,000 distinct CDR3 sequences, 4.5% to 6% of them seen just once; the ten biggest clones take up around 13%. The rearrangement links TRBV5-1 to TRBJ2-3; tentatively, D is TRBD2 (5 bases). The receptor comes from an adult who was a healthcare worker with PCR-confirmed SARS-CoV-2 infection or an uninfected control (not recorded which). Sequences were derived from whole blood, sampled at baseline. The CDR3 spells CASSFSRDPNTDTQYF. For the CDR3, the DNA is TGCGCCAGCAGCTTCTCGAGGGATCCGAACACAGATACGCAGTATTTT.